This T cell receptor beta chain was obtained from a study of post-analysis software for immune sequencing data. Comment on this clonotype: No antigen is known for it.

Losses at the gene ends were 2 bases for V and 8 bases for J; bases not matched to a gene: 9. Germline assignment: CDR1 DFQATT and CDR2 SNEGSKA (reference sequence). The CDR3 sequence is 14 residues long. The study's findings and limits: Roughly 5 TRBV segments, TRBV5-6, TRBV5-1 and TRBV20-1 among them, were found more frequent in patients than controls.

The TCR beta cDNA libraries contained unique molecular identifiers. TCRdb independently ran MiXCR on the PCR reads; one entry per CDR3 protein. The sample has 600,000 to 700,000 distinct CDR3 sequences, approximately 59% seen once. Material: blood. The chain carries TRBV20-1 and TRBJ2-1; 7 bases match TRBD2. This TCR was sampled from a girl aged 2-10 years with multiple sclerosis. The CDR3 DNA reads as TGCAGTGCTAGATGGTGGGAGGGCCGGGATGAGCAGTTCTTC. Its protein is CSARWWEGRDEQFF.